This T cell receptor beta chain was sequenced for a study of T-cell reconstitution after alpha-beta-depleted transplantation in children. Unmatched junction bases numbered 9, after V lost 4 bases and J lost 8 bases. Germline V gene sequence: CDR1 MGHRA, CDR2 YSYEKL. The CDR3 spans 16 residues. A library of TCRbeta sequences, prepared with unique molecular identifiers, was generated. TCRdb re-called the PCR reads through MiXCR, storing one row per CDR3 protein. The profile covers hundreds of thousands of distinct CDR3 sequences, with about 18% appearing a single time and approximately 3% taken by the ten largest.

The chain links TRBV4-1 to TRBJ2-1; 12 bases are shared with TRBD2. This TCR was sampled from a human donor who donated a stem cell graft to a child with acute lymphoblastic leukemia. This specimen consisted of PBMCs from the stem cell graft donor, obtained from the stem cell graft. The CDR3 DNA is TGCGCCAGCAGCCCGCAGACTAGCGGGAGTAAGCATGAGCAGTTCTTC. This codes for CASSPQTSGSKHEQFF.